This TCR beta chain was identified in a study of CD8 T cells in ankylosing spondylitis. Study-level findings and limits: One TCR beta motif, made up of roughly 8 highly homologous variants, appeared characteristic of ankylosing spondylitis blood.

Researchers built TCR beta libraries using quantitative 5'-RACE with molecular barcodes. TCRdb called the 5' RACE reads again in MiXCR, with one record for every CDR3 protein. Of approximately 550,000 distinct CDR3 sequences listed, about an eighth are singletons. The V end was cut by 2 bases, the J end by 5 bases, with 12 bases between. The CDR3 is made up of 14 amino acids. Germline CDR1 reads MNHEY; CDR2 reads SVGAGI. This clonotype was counted a few times. The antigen remains unidentified. V usage is TRBV6-5 and J usage is TRBJ2-5; maybe TRBD2 (5 bases). The sample taken for sequencing was blood, either unsorted or a sorted T cell fraction (not recorded which). This receptor was taken from a male donor with ankylosing spondylitis. DNA of the CDR3: TGTGCCAGCAGTTACGCCCTGCGAGGGGAGACCCAGTACTTC. This gives the protein CASSYALRGETQYF.